This passage covers 15 T cell receptor beta chains from one sample sequenced in a study of T cell responses to AZD1222 COVID-19 vaccine. The assay was immunoSEQ multiplex PCR, and TCRdb's table has in-frame clones only and misses some. The sample consists of 110,000 to 150,000 clones, 93% of them appearing once. This specimen was peripheral blood, taken on day 0 of AZD1222 vaccination. The receptors here all came from an adult in good health.

V gene TRBV10-3 combines with J gene TRBJ2-7, with 7 nucleotides matching TRBD2. The CDR3 contains 13 residues. Germline V gene lookup returns CDR1 ENHRY and CDR2 SYGVKD. Unmatched junction bases numbered 5, after V lost 3 bases and J lost 6 bases. In nucleotides, the CDR3 is TGTGCCATCAGTGACCATACTAGCGCCGAGCAGTACTTC. It translates to CAISDHTSAEQYF.

The V call is TRBV29-1, the J call TRBJ1-2; possible D gene TRBD1, 6 bases. The V gene's germline CDR1 is SQVTM and CDR2 ANQGSEA. Trimming removed 7 bases from V and 2 bases from J, with 14 bases in between. This CDR3 has 13 amino acids. CDR3 residues: CSARQEANYGYTF. The CDR3 DNA sequence: TGCAGCGCACGACAGGAGGCGAACTATGGCTACACCTTC.

V usage is TRBV5-6 and J usage is TRBJ2-2; 10 bases agree with TRBD2. The germline CDR1 and CDR2 sequences are SGHDT and YYEEEE. The V gene end was trimmed by 4 bases and the J gene end by 10 bases; junction bases not matched to a gene: 13. CDR3 length: 16 residues. The CDR3 nucleotides read TGTGCCAGCAGCAGGAGGGTGCTAGCGGGAGCGCCGGAGCTGTTTTTT. Its protein product is CASSRRVLAGAPELFF.

The rearrangement links TRBV6-5 to TRBJ2-7; possible D gene TRBD2, 5 bases. V dropped 2 bases and J dropped 5 bases, with 10 bases sitting between them. Germline V CDR1 and CDR2: MNHEY, SVGAGI. This CDR3 spans 13 amino acids. CDR3 DNA: TGTGCCAGCAGTTACCGCAGCGGCCACGAGCAGTACTTC. Encoded protein: CASSYRSGHEQYF.

V gene TRBV24-1 combines with J gene TRBJ2-2; D possibly uses TRBD1 or TRBD2 (6 bases each). The CDR3 runs to 14 residues. The V end lost 6 bases, the J end lost 9 bases, and 16 bases lay between the germline ends. CDR1 and CDR2 from the germline V gene are KGHDR and SFDVKD. The CDR3 spells CATSSGEDSRELFF. The CDR3 DNA reads as TGTGCCACCAGTTCAGGGGAGGATTCGCGGGAGCTGTTTTTT.

This clone has only one observation. The V gene is TRBV18, the J gene TRBJ1-6, with 10 bases matching TRBD1. V gave up 4 bases and J gave up 7 bases; unmatched junction bases: 4. Germline V gene sequence: CDR1 KGHSH, CDR2 LQKENI. The CDR3 contains 15 residues. The CDR3 is CASSQGQGGNSPLHF. DNA for the CDR3: TGTGCCAGCTCACAAGGACAGGGGGGAAATTCACCCCTCCACTTT.

V is TRBV28 and J is TRBJ1-2; D perhaps matches TRBD1 (5 bases). Germline CDR1 is MDHEN and CDR2 is SYDVKM. CDR3 length: 11 residues. V gave up 6 bases and J gave up 5 bases, with 7 bases separating them. CDR3 protein: CASSRGYGYTF. CDR3 nucleotide sequence: TGTGCCAGCAGCCGGGGGTATGGCTACACCTTC.

The chain recombines TRBV5-1 with TRBJ1-2, with D possibly TRBD1 on 6 matching bases. The V end was cut by 0 bases, the J end by 8 bases, with 17 bases between. This CDR3 spans 15 amino acids. Germline V CDR1 and CDR2: SGHRS, YFSETQ. The CDR3 DNA sequence: TGCGCCAGCAGCTTGGCCGCTACAGGGCATAGAGGCTACACCTTC. Encoded protein: CASSLAATGHRGYTF.

This chain connects TRBV28 to TRBJ1-2; maybe TRBD1 (6 bases). There are 16 residues in the CDR3. CDR1 is MDHEN and CDR2 is SYDVKM in the germline V gene. With 6 bases removed from V and 1 base from J, the gap between germline ends came to 18 bases. Written as DNA, the CDR3 is TGTGCCAGCAGCTCAGGGACGGGACACCTTAACTATGGCTACACCTTC. Its protein product is CASSSGTGHLNYGYTF.

The chain joins TRBV7-8 to TRBJ2-3; no firm D call. Looked up from germline, CDR1 is SGHVS and CDR2 is FQNEAQ. The CDR3 covers 14 residues. Trimming stripped 0 bases from V and 4 bases from J, with 8 bases between. DNA for the CDR3: TGTGCCAGCAGCTTAGCGATTTCGGCAGATACGCAGTATTTT. Translating gives CASSLAISADTQYF.

The rearrangement links TRBV9 to TRBJ2-3; no clear D. The CDR3 loop spans 14 amino acids. V was pared by 0 bases and J by 3 bases, with 8 bases between. Germline values: CDR1 SGDLS, CDR2 YYNGEE. CDR3 sequence: CASSVGLPTDTQYF. CDR3 nucleotide sequence: TGTGCCAGCAGCGTAGGACTGCCTACAGATACGCAGTATTTT. The variable domain in full, with the rest retrieved from reference TRBV9 and TRBJ2-3, is DSGVTQTPKHLITATGQRVTLRCSPRSGDLSVYWYQQSLDQGLQFLIQYYNGEERAKGNILERFSAQQFPDLHSELNLSSLELGDSALYFCASSVGLPTDTQYFGPGTRLTVL.

The CDR3 coding sequence is TGTGCCAGCAGCCCCCAGCGACTGATCTCGAGGGATACGCAGTATTTT. Translation gives CASSPQRLISRDTQYF. The J gene is TRBJ2-3, the V gene TRBV7-8; D is ambiguous. The CDR3 has 16 amino acids. With 5 bases removed from V and 6 bases from J, the gap between germline ends came to 21 bases. Germline V gives CDR1 SGHVS, CDR2 FQNEAQ.

The chain employs TRBV5-5 and TRBJ2-7; 11 bases match TRBD1. After removal of 4 bases from V and 2 bases from J, the junction contained 5 bases not matched to a gene. CDR1 and CDR2 from the germline V gene are SGHKS and YYEKEE (reference sequence). The CDR3 has 15 residues. This CDR3 reads CASSRTGGETYEQYF. DNA for the CDR3: TGTGCCAGCAGCCGGACAGGGGGCGAAACCTACGAGCAGTACTTC. The whole variable domain, remainder taken from reference TRBV5-5 and TRBJ2-7, is DAGVTQSPTHLIKTRGQQVTLRCSPISGHKSVSWYQQVLGQGPQFIFQYYEKEERGRGNFPDRFSARQFPNYSSELNVNALLLGDSALYLCASSRTGGETYEQYFGPGTRLTVT.

This rearrangement joins TRBV20-1 to TRBJ1-1, with a tentative D call TRBD1 (5 bases). V was cut by 5 bases and J by 4 bases, with 8 bases left in between. The germline V gene encodes CDR1 DFQATT and CDR2 SNEGSKA (reference sequence). The CDR3 covers 11 residues. CDR3 sequence (DNA): TGCAGTGCTTCGGGGGGCACTGAAGCTTTCTTT. Translated: CSASGGTEAFF.

V gene TRBV11-3 combines with J gene TRBJ2-5; perhaps D is TRBD1 or TRBD2 (5 bases each). CDR3 length equals 13 residues. V dropped 5 bases and J dropped 2 bases, with 9 bases sitting between them. CDR1 is SGHNT, CDR2 YENEEA, per germline. The CDR3 protein is CASSPGRQETQYF. CDR3 nucleotide sequence: TGTGCCAGCAGCCCGGGACGGCAAGAGACCCAGTACTTC.